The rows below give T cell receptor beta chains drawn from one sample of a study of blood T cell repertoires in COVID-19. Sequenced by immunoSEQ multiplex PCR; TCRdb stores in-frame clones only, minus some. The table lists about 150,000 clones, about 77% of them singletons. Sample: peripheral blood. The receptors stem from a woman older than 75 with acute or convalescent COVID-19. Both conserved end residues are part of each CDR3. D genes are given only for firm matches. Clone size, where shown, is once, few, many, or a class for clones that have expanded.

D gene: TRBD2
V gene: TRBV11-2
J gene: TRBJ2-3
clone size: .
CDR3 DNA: TGTGCCAGCAGCTTAGGATTAGCGGGGGTTAGCACAGATACGCAGTATTTT
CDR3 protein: CASSLGLAGVSTDTQYF

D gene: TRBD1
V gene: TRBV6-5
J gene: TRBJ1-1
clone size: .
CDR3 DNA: TGTGCCAGCAGTCCGGACAGGGCCTGGAACACTGAAGCTTTCTTT
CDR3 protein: CASSPDRAWNTEAFF

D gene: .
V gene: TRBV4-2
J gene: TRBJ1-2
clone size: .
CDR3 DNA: TGTGCCAGCAGCCAAGATTTGGACAGTCGAGGCGGCCAAGGGTATGGCTACACCTTC
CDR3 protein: CASSQDLDSRGGQGYGYTF

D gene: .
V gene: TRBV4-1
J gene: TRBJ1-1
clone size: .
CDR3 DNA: TGCGCCAGCAGCCGAAAAGGGGCAGGGATGAACACTGAAGCTTTCTTT
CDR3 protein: CASSRKGAGMNTEAFF

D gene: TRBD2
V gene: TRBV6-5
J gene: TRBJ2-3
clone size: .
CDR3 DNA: TGTGCCAGCAGTCCAGCGGGGCTTAGCACAGATACGCAGTATTTT
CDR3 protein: CASSPAGLSTDTQYF

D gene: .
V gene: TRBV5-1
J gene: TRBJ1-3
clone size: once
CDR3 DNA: TGCGCCAGCAGCTCCCAGACAGGCTCTGGAAACACCATATATTTT
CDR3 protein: CASSSQTGSGNTIYF

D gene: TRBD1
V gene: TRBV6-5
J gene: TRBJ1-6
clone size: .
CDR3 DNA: TGTGCCAGCAGACGGACAGGGGGCGACAATTCACCCCTCCACTTT
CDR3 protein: CASRRTGGDNSPLHF

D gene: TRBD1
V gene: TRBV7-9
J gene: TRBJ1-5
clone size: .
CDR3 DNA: TGTGCCAGCAGCTTAGGGGGGACAGTCGCCCAGCCCCAGCATTTT
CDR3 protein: CASSLGGTVAQPQHF

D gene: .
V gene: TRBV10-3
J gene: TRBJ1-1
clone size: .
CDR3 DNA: TGTGCCATCAGTGACTCGACAGTATTGAACACTGAAGCTTTCTTT
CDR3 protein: CAISDSTVLNTEAFF

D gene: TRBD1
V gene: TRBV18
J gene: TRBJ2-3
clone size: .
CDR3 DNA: TGTGCCAGCTCACCGCGGACAGGGGACGCAGATACGCAGTATTTT
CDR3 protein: CASSPRTGDADTQYF

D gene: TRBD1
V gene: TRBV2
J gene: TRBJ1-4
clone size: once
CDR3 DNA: TGTGCCAGCAGTTCAACGGGACAGGAAAATGAAAAACTGTTTTTT
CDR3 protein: CASSSTGQENEKLFF

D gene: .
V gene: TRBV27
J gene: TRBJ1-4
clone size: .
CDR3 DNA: TGTGCCAGCAGTCCCGTTGCAACTAATGAAAAACTGTTTTTT
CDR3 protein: CASSPVATNEKLFF

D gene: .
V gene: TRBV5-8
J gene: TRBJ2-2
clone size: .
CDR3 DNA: TGTGCCAGCAACATCCGGAGGACCGGGGAGCTGTTTTTT
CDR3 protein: CASNIRRTGELFF

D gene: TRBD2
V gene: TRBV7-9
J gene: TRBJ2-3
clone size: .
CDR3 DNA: TGTGCCAGCAGCTTAGAAGGGCTAGCGGGGAGGTATTTT
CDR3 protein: CASSLEGLAGRYF

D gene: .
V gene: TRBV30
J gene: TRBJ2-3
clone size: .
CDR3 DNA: TGTGCCTGGAATGCAGGGAAGAGCACAGATACGCAGTATTTT
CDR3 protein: CAWNAGKSTDTQYF

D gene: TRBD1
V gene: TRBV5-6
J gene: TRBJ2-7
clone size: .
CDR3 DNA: TGTGCCAGCAGCCCGGGACAGGGTCTTGGCGAGCAGTACTTC
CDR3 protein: CASSPGQGLGEQYF

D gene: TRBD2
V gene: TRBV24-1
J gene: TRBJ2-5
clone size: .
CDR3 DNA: TGTGCCACCTCTAGCGGGGGGGCCGTAGAGACCCAGTACTTC
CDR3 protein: CATSSGGAVETQYF

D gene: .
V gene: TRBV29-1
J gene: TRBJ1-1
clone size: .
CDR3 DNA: TGCAGCGTCAACCGGATAGTACAGAGCACTGAAGCTTTCTTT
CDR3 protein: CSVNRIVQSTEAFF

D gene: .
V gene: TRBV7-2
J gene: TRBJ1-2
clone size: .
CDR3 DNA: TGTGCCAGCAGCCAACAGCATTCTAACTATGGCTACACCTTC
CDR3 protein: CASSQQHSNYGYTF

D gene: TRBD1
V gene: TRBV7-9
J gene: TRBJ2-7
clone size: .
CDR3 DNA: TGTGCCAGCAGTAGGACAGGGGGCGGACTGGCCCACGAGCAGTACTTC
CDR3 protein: CASSRTGGGLAHEQYF

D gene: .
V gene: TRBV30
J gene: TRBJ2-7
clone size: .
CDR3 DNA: TGTGCCTGGAGTCCCCCCCCAGGGGGGAGAATTTACGAGCAGTACTTC
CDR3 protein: CAWSPPPGGRIYEQYF

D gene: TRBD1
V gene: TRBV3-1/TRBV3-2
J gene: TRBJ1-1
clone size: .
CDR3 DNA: TGTGCCAGCAGCCAAGGGACAGGCATCGGAGCTTTCTTT
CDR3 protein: CASSQGTGIGAFF